Reported below is one T cell receptor beta chain. The antigen is not known. The data are from a study of shared clonotypes between healthy human individuals. Turning to the study itself: Researchers assigned three CD4 naive, three CD4 memory, two CD8 naive and one CD8 memory plate to each donor. General study results and limits: For naive CD4 cells, 4.5% to 6.5% of clonotypes were shared across a handful of donors.

In the authors' methods: ImmunoSEQ gave junction-only sequences without quality scores, so filtering differed. The repertoire was sequenced with immunoSEQ multiplex PCR; TCRdb's copy has only in-frame clones and lacks some. The V and J calls and clone size come from that table; D and trimming were worked out from the DNA. The table has around 2.1 million clones, more than 85% seen once. Only CD45RO-negative cells positively selected for CCR7 counted as naive CD8 cells, so terminally differentiated effector memory CD45RA+ cells were excluded. Germline V gene sequence: CDR1 SEHNR, CDR2 FQNEAQ (reference sequence). Trimming shortened V by 0 bases and J by 2 bases, and 14 bases separated the two germline ends. The CDR3 loop spans 16 amino acids.

The chain combines TRBV7-9 with TRBJ2-7; D may be TRBD1 (6 bases). Sequencing was performed on naive CD8+ T cells from PBMCs. This receptor was identified in a young man in good health. Some clones in this sample may be carry-over from other donors' samples. CDR3 region: CASSLAPRGPTYEQYF. CDR3 coding DNA: TGTGCCAGCAGCTTAGCCCCCAGGGGCCCTACCTACGAGCAGTACTTC.